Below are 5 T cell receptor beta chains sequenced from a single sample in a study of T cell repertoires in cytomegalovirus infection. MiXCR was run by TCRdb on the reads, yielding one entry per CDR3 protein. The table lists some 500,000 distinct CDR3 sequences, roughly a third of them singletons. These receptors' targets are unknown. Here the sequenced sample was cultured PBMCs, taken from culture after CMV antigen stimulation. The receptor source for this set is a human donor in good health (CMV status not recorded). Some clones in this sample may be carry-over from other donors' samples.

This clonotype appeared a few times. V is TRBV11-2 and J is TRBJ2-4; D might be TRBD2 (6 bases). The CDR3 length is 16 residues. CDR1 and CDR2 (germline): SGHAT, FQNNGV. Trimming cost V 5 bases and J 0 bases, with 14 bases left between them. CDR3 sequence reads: CASSPWAAGAKNIQYF. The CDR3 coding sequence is TGTGCCAGCAGCCCATGGGCAGCGGGAGCCAAAAACATTCAGTACTTC.

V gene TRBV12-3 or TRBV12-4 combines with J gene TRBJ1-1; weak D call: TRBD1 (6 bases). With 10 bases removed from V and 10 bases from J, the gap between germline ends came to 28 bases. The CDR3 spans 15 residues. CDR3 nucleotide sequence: TGTGCCACAGGGGCTCGGAGAGGGGCGACGGAGGGAGCTTTCTTT. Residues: CATGARRGATEGAFF.

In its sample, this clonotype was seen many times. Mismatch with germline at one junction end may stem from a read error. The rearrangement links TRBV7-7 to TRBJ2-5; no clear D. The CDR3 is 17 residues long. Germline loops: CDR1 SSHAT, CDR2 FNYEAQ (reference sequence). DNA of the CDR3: TGTGCTAGCAGCTTTTTACCTGGCTCCAAAATTCAAGAGACCCAGTACTTC. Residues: CASSFLPGSKIQETQYF. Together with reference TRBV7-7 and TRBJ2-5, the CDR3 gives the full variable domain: GAGVSQSPRYKVTKRGQDVTLRCDPISSHATLYWYQQALGQGPEFLTYFNYEAQPDKSGLPSDRFSAERPEGSISTLTIQRTEQRDSAMYRCASSFLPGSKIQETQYFGPGTRLLVL.

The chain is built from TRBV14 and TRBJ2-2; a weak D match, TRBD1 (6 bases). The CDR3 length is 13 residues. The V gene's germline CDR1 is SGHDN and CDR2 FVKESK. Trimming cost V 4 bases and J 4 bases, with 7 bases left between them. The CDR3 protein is CASSRQVTGELFF. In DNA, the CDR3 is TGTGCCAGCAGCCGACAGGTCACCGGGGAGCTGTTTTTT.

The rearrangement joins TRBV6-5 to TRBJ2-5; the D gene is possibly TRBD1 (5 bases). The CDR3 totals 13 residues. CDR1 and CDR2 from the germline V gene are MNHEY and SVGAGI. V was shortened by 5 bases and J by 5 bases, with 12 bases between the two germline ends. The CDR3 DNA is TGTGCCAGCAGTGTCAGGGAAGTTGAGACCCAGTACTTC. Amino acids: CASSVREVETQYF.